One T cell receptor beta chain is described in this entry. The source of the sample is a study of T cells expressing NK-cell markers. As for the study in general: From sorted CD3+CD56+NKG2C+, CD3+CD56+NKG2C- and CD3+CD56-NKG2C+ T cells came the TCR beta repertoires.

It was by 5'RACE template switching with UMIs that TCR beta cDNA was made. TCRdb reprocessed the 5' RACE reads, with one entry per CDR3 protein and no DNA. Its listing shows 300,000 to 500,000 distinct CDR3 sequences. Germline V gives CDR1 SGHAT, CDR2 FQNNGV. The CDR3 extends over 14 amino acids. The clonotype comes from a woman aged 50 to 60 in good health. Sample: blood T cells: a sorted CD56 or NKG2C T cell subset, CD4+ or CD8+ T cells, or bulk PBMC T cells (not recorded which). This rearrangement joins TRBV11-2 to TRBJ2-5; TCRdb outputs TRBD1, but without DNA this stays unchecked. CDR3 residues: CASNQDRGLKTQYF. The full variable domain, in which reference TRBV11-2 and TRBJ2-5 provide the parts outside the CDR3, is EAGVAQSPRYKIIEKRQSVAFWCNPISGHATLYWYQQILGQGPKLLIQFQNNGVVDDSQLPKDRFSAERLKGVDSTLKIQPAKLEDSAVYLCASNQDRGLKTQYFGPGTRLLVL.